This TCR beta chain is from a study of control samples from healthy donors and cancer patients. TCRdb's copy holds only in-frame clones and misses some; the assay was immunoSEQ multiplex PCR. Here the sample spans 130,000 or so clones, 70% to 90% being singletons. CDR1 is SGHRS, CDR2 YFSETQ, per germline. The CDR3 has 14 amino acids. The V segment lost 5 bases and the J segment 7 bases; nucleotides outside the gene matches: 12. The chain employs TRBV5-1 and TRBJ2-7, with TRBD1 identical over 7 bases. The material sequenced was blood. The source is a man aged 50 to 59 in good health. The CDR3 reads CASSSRTGVGEQYF. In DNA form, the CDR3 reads TGCGCCAGCAGTTCCAGGACAGGAGTGGGGGAGCAGTACTTC.